This TCR beta chain was recorded in a study of OX40 agonist ivuxolimab in advanced cancers. Sequencing was performed with immunoSEQ multiplex PCR; in TCRdb, only in-frame clones are kept and a portion is missing. The sample carries 30,000 to 35,000 clones, 90% recorded once. This CDR3 contains 17 residues. The J segment lost 6 bases and the V segment lost 3 bases, leaving 11 bases of the junction unmatched. The V gene's germline CDR1 is LNHDA and CDR2 SQIVND (reference sequence). In its sample, this clone was seen once. V usage is TRBV19 and J usage is TRBJ2-1; TRBD2 aligns across 10 bases. The receptor was isolated from an adult with an advanced solid tumor such as melanoma, head and neck, liver or kidney cancer. The material was CD4+ or CD8+ T cells sorted from blood, obtained in a trial of the OX40 agonist ivuxolimab. The CDR3: CASSMILAGAPPNEQFF. The CDR3 bases are TGTGCCAGTAGTATGATCCTAGCGGGAGCCCCACCCAATGAGCAGTTCTTC.